The clone carrying this T cell receptor (beta chain) was seen only a few times. What it recognizes is unknown. These data are taken from a study of T cell repertoires in cytomegalovirus infection. Study results and caveats: CMV carriers having the relevant HLA were flagged by cumulative public TCR beta family frequency.

CDR3 size: 12 residues. With 3 bases removed from V and 3 bases from J, the gap between germline ends came to 5 bases. A single record per CDR3 protein comes from TCRdb applying MiXCR to the reads. This sample yields tens of thousands of distinct CDR3 sequences, of which 20% are seen a single time; 60% to 65% belongs to the top ten. This sequence originates from a human donor in good health (CMV status not recorded). Some clones in this sample may be carry-over from other donors' samples. The chain carries TRBV12-3 or TRBV12-4 and TRBJ1-1, with D unclear. This specimen was CD8+ T cells from cultured PBMCs, taken from culture after CMV antigen stimulation. The CDR3 spells CASSFFDTEAFF. Written as DNA, the CDR3 is TGTGCCAGCAGTTTTTTTGACACTGAAGCTTTCTTT.